The rows below give T cell receptor beta chains drawn from one sample of a study of beta chain features in type 1 diabetes. The method was immunoSEQ multiplex PCR; TCRdb's version includes in-frame clones alone and lacks a portion of them. The table lists 600,000 to 750,000 clones, around 12% of them singletons. Sequenced sample: naive CD4+ T cells from blood. These receptors all stem from a man aged 30 to 39 with type 1 diabetes. Both conserved end residues are part of each CDR3. The D gene is left open where the match is weak. Not every row has a clone size; where given, it reads once, few, many or a size class.

j_gene,abundance,d_gene,v_gene,CDR3aa,CDR3nt
TRBJ2-3,few,TRBD1,TRBV10-3,CAITTGAHTQYF,TGTGCCATCACTACAGGGGCACATACGCAGTATTTT
TRBJ1-2,many,NA,TRBV7-9,CASSHADYGYTF,TGTGCCAGCAGTCATGCAGACTATGGCTACACCTTC
TRBJ2-7,NA,TRBD2,TRBV9,CASSVSGGNSYEQYF,TGTGCCAGCAGCGTAAGCGGGGGTAACTCCTACGAGCAGTACTTC
TRBJ1-1,NA,NA,TRBV5-1,CASKPRQTNTEAFF,TGCGCCAGCAAACCTAGACAGACGAACACTGAAGCTTTCTTT
TRBJ2-7,NA,NA,TRBV20-1,CSAPRLRGQYF,TGCAGTGCTCCTCGACTGCGTGGGCAGTACTTC
TRBJ2-1,once,NA,TRBV19,CASSIRVPNEQFF,TGTGCCAGTAGTATTAGAGTTCCTAATGAGCAGTTCTTC
TRBJ1-2,NA,NA,TRBV25-1,CASTPDRGTNGYTF,TGTGCCAGCACCCCCGACCGGGGGACTAATGGCTACACCTTC
TRBJ2-3,few,TRBD2,TRBV9,CASSSIAGGADTQYF,TGTGCCAGCAGCTCCATAGCGGGGGGGGCAGATACGCAGTATTTT
TRBJ1-2,few,NA,TRBV5-6,CASSSGTGYTF,TGTGCCAGCAGCTCAGGGACTGGCTACACCTTC
TRBJ1-5,few,NA,TRBV2,CASSAGLAQHF,TGTGCCAGCAGTGCGGGACTGGCCCAGCATTTT
TRBJ2-2,few,TRBD1,TRBV19,CASRKDREITGELFF,TGTGCCAGTAGGAAGGACAGGGAGATCACCGGGGAGCTGTTTTTT
TRBJ1-2,NA,TRBD1,TRBV14,CASSQDSGGSGYTF,TGTGCCAGCAGCCAAGATTCAGGGGGATCCGGCTACACCTTC
TRBJ2-1,few,NA,TRBV30,CAWSGDSYNEQFF,TGTGCCTGGAGTGGAGACAGTTACAATGAGCAGTTCTTC
TRBJ2-3,few,TRBD2,TRBV14,CASSRVGGGITDTQYF,TGTGCCAGCAGCAGGGTAGGCGGGGGGATCACAGATACGCAGTATTTT
TRBJ2-3,few,NA,TRBV5-1,CASSLWGRSTDTQYF,TGCGCCAGCAGCTTGTGGGGCAGGTCCACAGATACGCAGTATTTT
TRBJ1-3,few,TRBD1,TRBV4-3,CASSQETGGSGNTIYF,TGCGCCAGCAGCCAAGAGACAGGGGGCTCTGGAAACACCATATATTTT
TRBJ1-2,few,NA,TRBV14,CASSQQAGRGYGYTF,TGTGCCAGCAGCCAACAGGCAGGGAGGGGGTATGGCTACACCTTC
TRBJ1-3,few,NA,TRBV14,CASSQGRMGLLRNGNTIYF,TGTGCCAGCAGCCAAGGAAGAATGGGACTCCTCCGAAATGGAAACACCATATATTTT
TRBJ2-1,few,TRBD2,TRBV10-3,CAISTVSAGGSYNEQFF,TGTGCCATCAGTACGGTTTCGGCGGGGGGCTCCTACAATGAGCAGTTCTTC
TRBJ2-4,few,NA,TRBV28,CASSLGYLAKNIQYF,TGTGCCAGCAGTTTAGGTTATCTAGCCAAAAACATTCAGTACTTC
TRBJ2-2,few,TRBD1,TRBV18,CASSPPDRGSPGELFF,TGTGCCAGCTCACCACCGGACAGGGGGTCTCCCGGGGAGCTGTTTTTT
TRBJ2-6,few,NA,TRBV25-1,CASSIPGVAGANVLTF,TGTGCCAGCAGTATCCCAGGGGTGGCTGGGGCCAACGTCCTGACTTTC
TRBJ1-4,NA,NA,TRBV28,CASSPHVATNEKLFF,TGTGCCAGCAGCCCACACGTTGCAACTAATGAAAAACTGTTTTTT
TRBJ2-3,NA,TRBD2,TRBV4-2,CASSQDRGLAGGWADTQYF,TGTGCCAGCAGCCAAGATCGAGGACTAGCGGGGGGATGGGCAGATACGCAGTATTTT
TRBJ1-2,few,NA,TRBV6-1,CASSADFTDSYYGYTF,TGTGCCAGCAGTGCAGACTTCACCGACAGCTACTATGGCTACACCTTC
TRBJ1-5,few,NA,TRBV19,CASSLLAIQPQHF,TGTGCCAGTAGCCTCTTAGCCATTCAGCCCCAGCATTTT
TRBJ1-6,NA,NA,TRBV13,CASRGTGILSSPLHF,TGTGCCAGCAGGGGAACGGGTATTTTGAGTTCACCCCTCCACTTT
TRBJ1-5,few,NA,TRBV28,CASTLFGAGSLRYQPQHF,TGTGCCAGCACCCTTTTTGGGGCAGGATCCTTACGGTATCAGCCCCAGCATTTT
TRBJ2-6,few,NA,TRBV7-9,CASSLARFSGANVLTF,TGTGCCAGCAGCTTAGCCCGTTTCTCTGGGGCCAACGTCCTGACTTTC
TRBJ2-7,few,NA,TRBV25-1,CASSEGSWGYEQYF,TGTGCCAGCAGTGAGGGCAGCTGGGGCTACGAGCAGTACTTC
TRBJ2-7,few,TRBD1,TRBV7-2,CASGAGTVFYEQYF,TGTGCCAGCGGGGCCGGGACAGTCTTCTACGAGCAGTACTTC
TRBJ2-5,NA,TRBD2,TRBV9,CASSPSPTSGRETQYF,TGTGCCAGCAGCCCGTCGCCGACTAGCGGGCGGGAGACCCAGTACTTC
TRBJ2-7,NA,NA,TRBV2,CASSEFTYEQYF,TGTGCCAGCAGTGAATTCACCTACGAGCAGTACTTC
TRBJ2-6,few,NA,TRBV18,CASSLRQGGTAGANVLTF,TGTGCCAGCTCACTAAGACAGGGAGGAACGGCTGGGGCCAACGTCCTGACTTTC
TRBJ1-5,few,NA,TRBV30,CAWSPDSNQPQHF,TGTGCCTGGAGTCCGGACAGCAATCAGCCCCAGCATTTT
TRBJ2-5,NA,NA,TRBV7-2,CASSSPLLGETQYF,TGTGCCAGCAGCTCCCCGTTACTAGGAGAGACCCAGTACTTC
TRBJ1-6,few,NA,TRBV4-2,CASSRSPVRTQLRNSPLHF,TGTGCCAGCAGCCGGTCCCCCGTGAGAACACAGTTAAGGAATTCACCCCTCCACTTT
TRBJ2-7,NA,NA,TRBV14,CASSRNAGSRAPPVEEF,TGTGCCAGCAGCCGAAACGCGGGGAGCAGGGCCCCTCCGGTGGAAGAATTC
TRBJ1-6,NA,TRBD1,TRBV7-2,CASTLDREGRSPLHF,TGTGCCAGCACTCTGGACAGGGAAGGACGATCACCCCTCCACTTT
TRBJ1-1,few,NA,TRBV11-2,CASSSHRVLNTEAFF,TGTGCCAGCAGCTCACACCGGGTATTGAACACTGAAGCTTTCTTT
TRBJ2-7,few,NA,TRBV7-3,CASSPVGDLSSYEQYF,TGTGCCAGCAGCCCCGTAGGGGACTTAAGCTCCTACGAGCAGTACTTC
TRBJ2-4,NA,NA,TRBV11-3,CASSWTLAKNIQYF,TGTGCCAGCAGCTGGACACTCGCCAAAAACATTCAGTACTTC
TRBJ2-2,NA,NA,TRBV9,CASSVENGVRELFF,TGTGCCAGCAGCGTAGAGAATGGGGTCAGGGAGCTGTTTTTT
TRBJ2-3,few,NA,TRBV28,CASSLTTDTQYF,TGTGCCAGCAGTTTAACAACAGATACGCAGTATTTT
TRBJ1-3,NA,NA,TRBV27,CASSFTNGNTIYF,TGTGCCAGCAGTTTTACAAATGGAAACACCATATATTTT
TRBJ1-6,NA,NA,TRBV27,CASSLSGPVFGNSPLHF,TGTGCCAGCAGTTTATCAGGACCTGTCTTTGGTAATTCACCCCTCCACTTT
TRBJ2-3,few,NA,TRBV20-1,CSGRYPDTQYF,TGCAGTGGCCGATACCCAGATACGCAGTATTTT
TRBJ2-7,NA,NA,TRBV6-5,CASSYSVRGSSYEQYF,TGTGCCAGCAGTTACTCTGTCAGGGGTAGCTCCTACGAGCAGTACTTC
TRBJ2-1,NA,TRBD1,TRBV15,CASRGTGPDEQFF,TGTGCTTCGCGGGGGACAGGGCCGGATGAGCAGTTCTTC
TRBJ1-1,few,NA,TRBV6-5,CASRFREGAFF,TGTGCCAGCAGATTCAGGGAAGGAGCTTTCTTT
TRBJ1-5,NA,NA,TRBV9,CASSVDGRDGNQPQHF,TGTGCCAGCAGCGTAGACGGAAGAGATGGCAATCAGCCCCAGCATTTT
TRBJ1-1,few,NA,TRBV27,CASSDPNTEAFF,TGTGCCAGCAGCGATCCGAACACTGAAGCTTTCTTT
TRBJ1-1,NA,NA,TRBV19,CASSESAGLMNTEAFF,TGTGCCAGTAGTGAGAGCGCGGGGCTGATGAACACTGAAGCTTTCTTT
TRBJ1-4,few,NA,TRBV2,CASSELVGVTNEKLFF,TGTGCCAGCAGTGAATTAGTCGGTGTAACTAATGAAAAACTGTTTTTT
TRBJ2-1,NA,TRBD2,TRBV5-1,CASSPLAGAYNEQFF,TGCGCCAGCAGCCCATTAGCGGGGGCATACAATGAGCAGTTCTTC
TRBJ1-5,NA,NA,TRBV5-1,CASSLTTGSNQPQHF,TGCGCCAGCAGCTTGACCACAGGTAGCAATCAGCCCCAGCATTTT